The 11 T cell receptor beta chains reported below all come from one sample, sequenced in a study of T-cell reconstitution after alpha-beta-depleted transplantation in children. Unique molecular identifiers tagged the TCRbeta library. Each CDR3 protein is one row after TCRdb ran MiXCR on the PCR reads. The repertoire holds over 400,000 distinct CDR3 sequences, with approximately 13% as singletons. The sequencing used PBMCs from the stem cell graft donor, collected from the stem cell graft. All receptors derive from a human donor who donated a stem cell graft to a child with combined immunodeficiency.

This clonotype was detected a few times. This rearrangement joins TRBV5-1 to TRBJ2-7; 12 bases match TRBD1. Germline V gene lookup returns CDR1 SGHRS and CDR2 YFSETQ. The CDR3 extends over 15 amino acids. V lost 4 bases, J lost 2 bases, and 4 bases stayed unmatched. As DNA, the CDR3 is TGCGCCAGCAGCGCTGGGACAGGGGGCACCTACGAGCAGTACTTC. This translates into CASSAGTGGTYEQYF.

This clonotype has just a few counts. The chain links TRBV15 to TRBJ2-5; unclear D gene. CDR1 is LNHNV, CDR2 YYDKDF, per germline (reference sequence). Trimming cost V 0 bases and J 4 bases, with 12 bases left between them. The CDR3 extends over 15 amino acids. The CDR3 loop reads CATSRDRSSLETQYF. The CDR3 DNA sequence: TGTGCCACCAGCAGAGATCGATCATCTCTAGAGACCCAGTACTTC.

Only a few counts were recorded for this clonotype. This chain connects TRBV15 to TRBJ2-5, with 7 bases identical to TRBD2. Trimming at V came to 2 bases and at J to 0 bases, leaving 3 bases not matched to a gene. Germline loops: CDR1 LNHNV, CDR2 YYDKDF (reference sequence). The CDR3 extends over 15 amino acids. The CDR3 DNA is TGTGCCACCAGCAGACTCAGCGGGGACCAAGAGACCCAGTACTTC. Translation: CATSRLSGDQETQYF.

This clonotype was recorded a few times. The chain employs TRBV12-3 or TRBV12-4 and TRBJ1-5; the D gene is possibly TRBD1 (6 bases). The CDR3 covers 16 residues. V lost 1 base and J 4 bases, leaving 14 bases between the germline ends. DNA for the CDR3: TGTGCCAGCAGTTTAGAGGGTGGACAGCTAAATCAGCCCCAGCATTTT. Its protein product is CASSLEGGQLNQPQHF.

In this sample, this clonotype turned up many times. The CDR3 DNA reads as TGTGCCAGCAGCTTGGAGCGGGGAGTCTCCTACAATGAGCAGTTCTTC. Residues: CASSLERGVSYNEQFF. The chain uses TRBV5-6 and TRBJ2-1; TRBD2 agrees at 7 bases. The germline V gene encodes CDR1 SGHDT and CDR2 YYEEEE. This CDR3 contains 16 residues. V lost 0 bases, J lost 0 bases, and 3 bases stayed unmatched.

The table lists this clonotype with a few counts. The genes are TRBV6-5 and TRBJ2-3; D is perhaps TRBD1 (6 bases). V lost 2 bases and J lost 3, with 12 bases in between. Germline CDR1 reads MNHEY; CDR2 reads SVGAGI. The CDR3 is 15 amino acids. CDR3 amino acids: CASSYQGPLTDTQYF. The DNA for the CDR3 is TGTGCCAGCAGTTACCAGGGGCCCCTAACAGATACGCAGTATTTT.

This chain connects TRBV14 to TRBJ2-1; D not certain. CDR1 is SGHDN and CDR2 is FVKESK in the germline V gene. V was trimmed by 4 bases and J by 6 bases, leaving 19 bases between them. This CDR3 has 16 residues. Written as DNA, the CDR3 is TGTGCCAGCAGCCCTCTGATGAGATCGGGTGTCAATGAGCAGTTCTTC. Amino acids: CASSPLMRSGVNEQFF.

This chain connects TRBV6-1 to TRBJ2-7; TRBD1 matches 9 bases. Germline-derived CDR1 and CDR2 are MNHNS and SASEGT. There are 14 residues in the CDR3. V was clipped by 7 bases and J by 3 bases; unmatched bases: 7. The CDR3 reads CASTRQGGNYEQYF. The CDR3 nucleotides read TGTGCCAGCACCCGACAGGGGGGAAACTACGAGCAGTACTTC.

There are a few counts of this clonotype. The J gene is TRBJ2-1, the V gene TRBV11-2; D is ambiguous. V was trimmed by 0 bases and J by 0 bases, leaving 15 bases between them. This CDR3 has 18 residues. CDR1 and CDR2 (germline): SGHAT, FQNNGV. The CDR3: CASSLDRIEDYSYNEQFF. DNA of the CDR3: TGTGCCAGCAGCTTAGATCGGATTGAGGATTACTCCTACAATGAGCAGTTCTTC.

The chain joins TRBV9 to TRBJ2-3; 12 nucleotides match TRBD2. Per germline, CDR1 SGDLS and CDR2 YYNGEE. J was trimmed by 1 base and V by 0 bases; bases with no gene match: 0. The CDR3 is 16 amino acids. The DNA of the CDR3 is TGTGCCAGCAGCGTAGGACTAGCGGGGGGCACAGATACGCAGTATTTT. This gives the protein CASSVGLAGGTDTQYF.

This clonotype was seen at least ten times. J is TRBJ2-1 and V is TRBV12-3 or TRBV12-4; TRBD1 matches at 9 bases. This CDR3 has 14 amino acids. V shed 1 base, J shed 9 bases, and the junction held 4 bases outside the gene matches. In nucleotides, the CDR3 is TGTGCCAGCAGTTTAGGGGACAGGGTGGGTGAGCAGTTCTTC. Translation gives CASSLGDRVGEQFF.